The rows below give T cell receptor beta chains drawn from one sample of a study of CD8 T cells in ankylosing spondylitis. TCRdb fed the 5' RACE reads into MiXCR, producing one record per CDR3 protein. The table records about 180,000 distinct CDR3 sequences, 9.5% to 10% of them present only once. The specimen was blood, either unsorted or a sorted T cell fraction (not recorded which). These receptor sequences come from a female donor with ankylosing spondylitis or in good health (not recorded which). Both conserved end residues are part of each CDR3. The D gene is left open where the match is weak. Where a row states a size, it is once, few, many or the class of an expanded clone; other rows omit it.

D gene | CDR3 length | J gene | clone size | V gene | CDR3 DNA | CDR3 protein
NA | 13 | TRBJ2-5 | NA | TRBV2 | TGTGCCAGCAGCCTATCAAGAGGGGAGACCCAGTACTTC | CASSLSRGETQYF
NA | 14 | TRBJ1-4 | many | TRBV5-1 | TGCGCCAGCGGAAATCAGGGGCTCGGTGAAAAACTGTTTTTT | CASGNQGLGEKLFF
NA | 14 | TRBJ2-1 | few | TRBV5-4 | TGTGCCAGCAGCCCCTTCCGGGTCGAGGGTGAGCAGTTCTTC | CASSPFRVEGEQFF
TRBD2 | 16 | TRBJ2-7 | NA | TRBV7-2 | TGTGCCAGCAGCTTACCCACTAGCGGGAGGCAAAGGGAGCAGTACTTC | CASSLPTSGRQREQYF
NA | 11 | TRBJ1-4 | NA | TRBV19 | TGTGCCAGTAGTATAGGTGAAAAACTGTTTTTT | CASSIGEKLFF
TRBD1 | 15 | TRBJ2-1 | NA | TRBV4-1 | TGCGCCAGCAGCCAAACCGGGACAGGGGCCAATGAGCAGTTCTTC | CASSQTGTGANEQFF
TRBD2 | 13 | TRBJ2-7 | NA | TRBV5-6 | TGTGCCAGCAGACCCGGGACTAGTAGCGAGCAGTACTTC | CASRPGTSSEQYF
TRBD1 | 15 | TRBJ2-2 | few | TRBV12-3/TRBV12-4 | TGTGCCAGCAGTTGGGGACAGGGGGCTGTCGGGGAGCTGTTTTTT | CASSWGQGAVGELFF
TRBD1 | 14 | TRBJ2-7 | few | TRBV5-6 | TGTGCCAGCAGTTCCGGGACAGTTTTCTACGAGCAGTACTTC | CASSSGTVFYEQYF
NA | 15 | TRBJ2-4 | NA | TRBV20-1 | TGCAGTGCTGGACCGAACGACCTAGCCAAAAACATTCAGTACTTC | CSAGPNDLAKNIQYF
NA | 12 | TRBJ1-1 | many | TRBV20-1 | TGCAGTGCTAGAGATCAGCGAGTTGAAGCTTTCTTT | CSARDQRVEAFF
NA | 13 | TRBJ2-7 | NA | TRBV5-5 | TGTGCCAGCAGCATAGGACTGACCTACGAGCAGTACTTC | CASSIGLTYEQYF
TRBD1 | 15 | TRBJ2-2 | few | TRBV7-6 | TGTGCCAGCAGCCCCTCGGGACAGGACACCGGGGAGCTGTTTTTT | CASSPSGQDTGELFF
NA | 14 | TRBJ2-7 | many | TRBV7-6 | TGTGCCAGCAGCTTAAGTCCAGAAACCTACGAGCAGTACTTC | CASSLSPETYEQYF
TRBD2 | 14 | TRBJ2-1 | NA | TRBV5-4 | TGTGCCAGCAGATACCAGGGCGGGAGTAGCGAGCAGTTCTTC | CASRYQGGSSEQFF
NA | 14 | TRBJ1-5 | NA | TRBV5-6 | TGTGCCAGCAGCCCCTGGAGGACCAATCAGCCCCAGCATTTT | CASSPWRTNQPQHF
NA | 14 | TRBJ1-2 | NA | TRBV6-1 | TGTGCCAGCAGAGAAGAGCGCAGCTACTATGGCTACACCTTC | CASREERSYYGYTF
NA | 16 | TRBJ2-6 | few | TRBV4-3 | TGCGCCAGCAGCCAAGCACCGAGCTCTGGGGCCAACGTCCTGACTTTC | CASSQAPSSGANVLTF
TRBD1 | 16 | TRBJ1-2 | NA | TRBV29-1 | TGCAGCGTCTACGGGGACAGGGGGCCTACTTTCTATGGCTACACCTTC | CSVYGDRGPTFYGYTF
TRBD1 | 16 | TRBJ2-2 | few | TRBV7-9 | TGTGCCAGCAGCTCGACAGGGGCTGGTAGCACCGGGGAGCTGTTTTTT | CASSSTGAGSTGELFF
TRBD2 | 16 | TRBJ2-7 | NA | TRBV15 | TGTGCCACCAGCGACCCCACTAGCGGGAGTTCCTACGAGCAGTACTTC | CATSDPTSGSSYEQYF
NA | 14 | TRBJ1-4 | few | TRBV7-2 | TGTGCCAGCAGCCCGAGGGGGGCACGAGAAAAACTGTTTTTT | CASSPRGAREKLFF
TRBD2 | 15 | TRBJ2-1 | many | TRBV9 | TGTGCCAGCAGCGAACGGGAGGCCCACTACAATGAGCAGTTCTTC | CASSEREAHYNEQFF
NA | 13 | TRBJ2-7 | NA | TRBV6-1 | TGTGCCAGCAGTGAAGGGCTGCCCTACGAGCAGTACTTC | CASSEGLPYEQYF
NA | 17 | TRBJ2-7 | many | TRBV21-1 | TGTGCCAGCGGAGCCTATGTGCGTAGGGGTGGGGCCTACGAGCAGTACTTC | CASGAYVRRGGAYEQYF
NA | 15 | TRBJ2-5 | few | TRBV14 | TGTGCCAGCAGCCAAGCTCTGGGGGTGGTGGAGACCCAGTACTTC | CASSQALGVVETQYF
NA | 14 | TRBJ2-1 | NA | TRBV7-2 | TGTGCCAGCAGCCCTCCGAGCAATAACAATGAGCAGTTCTTC | CASSPPSNNNEQFF